These T cell receptor beta chains were read from a single sample in a study of beta chain features in type 1 diabetes. Assay: immunoSEQ multiplex PCR; the TCRdb copy retains only in-frame clones and omits some. In the table there are around 330,000 clones, approximately 9.9% of which are singletons. Material for sequencing was naive CD4+ T cells from blood. These receptors all stem from a woman in her twenties or thirties in good health. Both conserved end residues are part of each CDR3. D genes are given only for firm matches. Clone sizes are given selectively: once, few, many, or a class where the clone is expanded.

J | V | D | size | DNA | CDR3
TRBJ2-5 | TRBV7-3 | NA | few | TGTGCCAGCAGCTCTTACGGTGGAGAGACCCAGTACTTC | CASSSYGGETQYF
TRBJ2-7 | TRBV5-4 | NA | NA | TGTGCCAGCAGCCCGTCGACTAGAAGGAACTACGAGCAGTACTTC | CASSPSTRRNYEQYF
TRBJ1-5 | TRBV29-1 | TRBD1 | few | TGCAGCGTTGTTGGACAGGACAATCAGCCCCAGCATTTT | CSVVGQDNQPQHF
TRBJ2-2 | TRBV9 | NA | few | TGTGCCAGCAGCGTAGCTAGCCGACCTAGCGTCCCAAGCGGCACCGGGGAGCTGTTTTTT | CASSVASRPSVPSGTGELFF
TRBJ2-6 | TRBV28 | NA | few | TGTGCCAGCAGTTTGGGGGCGAGTGGGGCCAACGTCCTGACTTTC | CASSLGASGANVLTF
TRBJ2-7 | TRBV29-1 | TRBD1 | few | TGCAGCGTTGAAAAGGGGACAGGGGGTAGTTACGAGCAGTACTTC | CSVEKGTGGSYEQYF
TRBJ2-5 | TRBV6-5 | TRBD2 | NA | TGTGCCAGCAGTTACGGAGGCGGGAGACGAGAGACCCAGTACTTC | CASSYGGGRRETQYF
TRBJ2-2 | TRBV28 | TRBD1 | few | TGTGCCAGCAGTTTGTCGTGGATCCTCACAGGGGACAACACCGGGGAGCTGTTTTTT | CASSLSWILTGDNTGELFF
TRBJ2-3 | TRBV5-4 | NA | few | TGTGCCAGCAGGCCTTATAGCGGACCTAGGGGCACAGATACGCAGTATTTT | CASRPYSGPRGTDTQYF
TRBJ2-1 | TRBV5-6 | TRBD2 | NA | TGTGCCAGCAGCCCGATCCTAGCGGGAGGGCCCGAGCAGTTCTTC | CASSPILAGGPEQFF
TRBJ1-1 | TRBV29-1 | NA | few | TGCAGCGGGGGGCAGGGGCTGGGCAGCACTGAAGCTTTCTTT | CSGGQGLGSTEAFF
TRBJ2-4 | TRBV4-3 | NA | NA | TGCGCCAGCAGCCAAGACACGAGTAGCGTCAAAAACATTCAGTACTTC | CASSQDTSSVKNIQYF
TRBJ2-2 | TRBV9 | NA | NA | TGTGCCAGCGGGGAGAGGGAGCTGTTTTTT | CASGERELFF
TRBJ2-5 | TRBV7-2 | TRBD1 | NA | TGTGCCAGCAGCCCCAACTGGGCAGGGGGCGAGGAGACCCAGTACTTC | CASSPNWAGGEETQYF
TRBJ1-1 | TRBV28 | TRBD1 | few | TGTGCCAGCAGTCCGGGACAGCAGAACACTGAAGCTTTCTTT | CASSPGQQNTEAFF
TRBJ1-1 | TRBV11-2 | NA | few | TGTGCCAGCAGCTTAGAAAGGGGGACTGAAGCTTTCTTT | CASSLERGTEAFF
TRBJ2-1 | TRBV7-2 | TRBD2 | few | TGTGCCAGCAGCTTAAGATGGCGGGAGGCAAGCTCCTACAATGAGCAGTTCTTC | CASSLRWREASSYNEQFF
TRBJ2-2 | TRBV2 | NA | few | TGTGCCAGCAGTGGACTAGGGAACACCGGGGAGCTGTTTTTT | CASSGLGNTGELFF
TRBJ2-1 | TRBV18 | TRBD2 | NA | TGTGCCAGCTCATCCGGACTAGCGGGCACTACACATGAGCAGTTCTTC | CASSSGLAGTTHEQFF
TRBJ2-7 | TRBV5-1 | TRBD2 | few | TGCGCCAGCAGCTCATCCGTCGTGCTAGCGGACACCTACGAGCAGTACTTC | CASSSSVVLADTYEQYF
TRBJ2-1 | TRBV5-1 | TRBD2 | NA | TGCGCCAGCAGTCCCGGTCTAGCGGCGACCTACAATGAGCAGTTCTTC | CASSPGLAATYNEQFF
TRBJ2-1 | TRBV4-3 | NA | NA | TGCGCCAGCAGCCAAGATACCGGGATAGGCTCCTACAATGAGCAGTTCTTC | CASSQDTGIGSYNEQFF
TRBJ2-3 | TRBV18 | NA | NA | TGTGCCAGCTCACCACCGAGTCAGGGCACAGATACGCAGTATTTT | CASSPPSQGTDTQYF
TRBJ2-1 | TRBV6-4 | TRBD2 | few | TGTGCCAGCAGTGAAGTTGCGGGAGGGTCTTATGAGCAGTTCTTC | CASSEVAGGSYEQFF
TRBJ2-5 | TRBV2 | NA | NA | TGTGCCAGCAGTCTCCGGAGAGAGACCCAGTACTTC | CASSLRRETQYF
TRBJ2-1 | TRBV18 | TRBD1 | few | TGTGCCAGCTCTTTTACAGGGGATGAGCAGTTCTTC | CASSFTGDEQFF
TRBJ2-7 | TRBV5-1 | TRBD1 | NA | TGCGCCAGCAGCTCGAGACAGGGGAACGAGCAGTACTTC | CASSSRQGNEQYF
TRBJ2-1 | TRBV29-1 | TRBD2 | few | TGCAGCGCAGTACTAGCGGTGATATACAATGAGCAGTTCTTC | CSAVLAVIYNEQFF
TRBJ2-1 | TRBV11-2 | TRBD2 | few | TGTGCCAGCAGCCCGCGCGGGAGGGCCCGTTGGGAGCAGTTCTTC | CASSPRGRARWEQFF
TRBJ1-4 | TRBV7-2 | NA | NA | TGTGCCAGCAGCTTAGCCGGCCCGGCGCGGAATGAAAAACTGTTTTTT | CASSLAGPARNEKLFF
TRBJ1-4 | TRBV6-5 | NA | few | TGTGCCAGCAGCAAGGGGGGGAATCAACTGTTTTTT | CASSKGGNQLFF
TRBJ2-3 | TRBV18 | NA | once | TGTGCCAGCTCACGGGCTGGATATAGCACAGATACGCAGTATTTT | CASSRAGYSTDTQYF
TRBJ1-1 | TRBV14 | NA | few | TGTGCCAGCAGCCAATTGACAGGTATCGAAGCTTTCTTT | CASSQLTGIEAFF
TRBJ2-2 | TRBV29-1 | TRBD2 | few | TGCAGCGCCCGACTAGCGGGAGGGTACACCGGGGAGCTGTTTTTT | CSARLAGGYTGELFF
TRBJ2-7 | TRBV7-2 | TRBD1 | few | TGTGCCAGCAGCGGACAGGGTGTCTACGAGCAGTACTTC | CASSGQGVYEQYF
TRBJ2-3 | TRBV6-5 | TRBD1 | few | TGTGCCAGCAGTTACCAGACAGGGCCCGATACGCAGTATTTT | CASSYQTGPDTQYF
TRBJ2-5 | TRBV9 | TRBD1 | few | TGTGCCAGCAGCGCATTCTCCGGGACAGGGACAGAGACCCAGTACTTC | CASSAFSGTGTETQYF
TRBJ2-5 | TRBV27 | NA | NA | TGTGCCAGCAGCTATTACGCGACTGGTCAAGAGACCCAGTACTTC | CASSYYATGQETQYF
TRBJ2-1 | TRBV7-3 | TRBD2 | few | TGTGCCAGCAGCTCCGGGACTAGCGGGACGTATGAGCAGTTCTTC | CASSSGTSGTYEQFF
TRBJ2-1 | TRBV4-2 | NA | NA | TGTGCCAGCAGCCCATCAAAGCTAGCGAACTCCTACAATGAGCAGTTCTTC | CASSPSKLANSYNEQFF
TRBJ1-1 | TRBV30 | NA | NA | TGTGCCTGGAGTGTAGTGGACACAGCTTTCTTT | CAWSVVDTAFF
TRBJ2-7 | TRBV21-1 | NA | few | TGTGCCAGCTACGGGAGGGCAGGGGACTACGAGCAGTACTTC | CASYGRAGDYEQYF
TRBJ1-1 | TRBV28 | NA | few | TGTGCCAGCACCTCCGGGTTAATGAACACTGAAGCTTTCTTT | CASTSGLMNTEAFF
TRBJ2-7 | TRBV6-5 | NA | NA | TGTGCCAGCAGTTATCCGGGATCCGAGCAGTACTTC | CASSYPGSEQYF
TRBJ2-5 | TRBV9 | TRBD2 | few | TGTGCCAGCAGCGTAGTAGGTCTAGCGGGAGTTGAGACCCAGTACTTC | CASSVVGLAGVETQYF
TRBJ2-3 | TRBV9 | TRBD2 | few | TGTGCCAGCAGCGTAGGACTAGCGGGAGAGGATACGCAGTATTTT | CASSVGLAGEDTQYF
TRBJ2-5 | TRBV9 | TRBD2 | NA | TGTGCCAGCAGCTCCCGGACGGGAGGAAGCCAAGAGACCCAGTACTTC | CASSSRTGGSQETQYF
TRBJ2-7 | TRBV30 | TRBD1 | few | TGTGCCTGGACCGCCAACCGGGACAGCTACGAGCAGTACTTC | CAWTANRDSYEQYF
TRBJ2-5 | TRBV27 | TRBD1 | NA | TGTGCCAGCAGTTTTGGGACAGCTCAAGAGACCCAGTACTTC | CASSFGTAQETQYF
TRBJ2-5 | TRBV28 | TRBD1 | NA | TGTGCCAGCAGTCTTTCAGGGGGCCGAGAGACCCAGTACTTC | CASSLSGGRETQYF
TRBJ2-2 | TRBV5-1 | TRBD1 | few | TGCGCCAGCAGCCCTGACAGGGTCGGGGAGCTGTTTTTT | CASSPDRVGELFF
TRBJ1-1 | TRBV6-5 | NA | few | TGTGCCAGCAGTTATACAGGGTACAGCACTGAAGCTTTCTTT | CASSYTGYSTEAFF
TRBJ1-2 | TRBV5-4 | NA | few | TGTGCCAGCAGCCCCCACCCGGATGGCTACACCTTC | CASSPHPDGYTF
TRBJ1-4 | TRBV28 | TRBD1 | NA | TGTGCCAGCGGGGGAGTTTTTCAGGGGGCGAAACTGTTTTTT | CASGGVFQGAKLFF
TRBJ2-7 | TRBV19 | NA | NA | TGTGCCAGTAGCGATCAAGGGGGAATCGAGCAGTACTTC | CASSDQGGIEQYF
TRBJ2-3 | TRBV4-3 | TRBD1 | NA | TGCGCCAGCAGCCAACTACCGGACAGGGGTGAGGTCACAGATACGCAGTATTTT | CASSQLPDRGEVTDTQYF
TRBJ2-7 | TRBV29-1 | NA | NA | TGCAGCGTTGCTCAGGGGTCCTACGAGCAGTACTTC | CSVAQGSYEQYF
TRBJ2-7 | TRBV2 | NA | few | TGTGCCAGCACCCCTACCTACGAGCAGTACTTC | CASTPTYEQYF